A single sample is the source of the 6 T cell receptor beta chains below, sequenced in a study of shared clonotypes between healthy human individuals. The protocol was immunoSEQ multiplex PCR, while the TCRdb copy is restricted to in-frame clones and leaves out a portion. The sample consists of 2 million to 3 million clones, approximately 94% of them appearing once. Sample: naive CD4+ T cells sorted from blood. Subset here: CD45RA+ positively selected. Receptors were obtained from a man aged 18-30 years in good health.

J is TRBJ2-7 and V is TRBV19; D unclear. Germline CDR1 reads LNHDA; CDR2 reads SQIVND (reference sequence). The CDR3 has 14 residues. V was pared by 1 base and J by 0 bases, with 7 bases between. This chain's CDR3 is CASSIGAASYEQYF. The CDR3 nucleotides read TGTGCCAGTAGTATAGGGGCTGCCTCCTACGAGCAGTACTTC.

This chain joins TRBV27 and TRBJ1-3; D may be TRBD1 (6 bases). Germline CDR1 MNHEY, CDR2 SMNVEV (reference sequence). CDR3 length equals 14 residues. Trimming shortened V by 5 bases and J by 4 bases, and 12 bases separated the two germline ends. Here the CDR3 reads CASSTGGKGNTIYF. In DNA form, the CDR3 reads TGTGCCAGCAGTACTGGGGGCAAGGGAAACACCATATATTTT.

Written as DNA, the CDR3 is TGTGCCAGCTCACCAATACCAGGGTATGGCTACACCTTC. Its protein product is CASSPIPGYGYTF. J is TRBJ1-2 and V is TRBV18, with D possibly matching TRBD1 (5 bases). Trimming pared 2 bases from V and 5 bases from J, leaving 9 bases between. CDR3 length equals 13 residues. The germline CDR1 and CDR2 sequences are KGHSH and LQKENI.

J is TRBJ2-5 and V is TRBV7-9; TRBD1 agrees at 9 bases. The end of the DNA is better explained by TRBJ2-7, so the J call may be wrong. CDR1 is SEHNR and CDR2 is FQNEAQ in the germline V gene (reference sequence). This CDR3 spans 15 amino acids. The CDR3, as DNA: TGTGCCAGCAGCTCCCCGGGACAGGGTGGCTACGAGCAGTACTTC. It translates to CASSSPGQGGYEQYF.

The chain employs TRBV5-8 and TRBJ1-5; unclear D gene. V lost 4 bases, J lost 2 bases, and 13 bases lay in between. This CDR3 is 15 amino acids long. Germline V gene sequence: CDR1 SGHTS, CDR2 YDEGEE. The DNA of the CDR3 is TGTGCCAGCAGCCAGAAGGGTTTGGGCAATCAGCCCCAGCATTTT. Protein: CASSQKGLGNQPQHF.

The sample holds one count of this clone. The chain uses TRBV6-5 and TRBJ1-2, with 8 bases identical to TRBD1. The CDR3 is 14 amino acids. V lost 5 bases and J lost 4; bases outside the gene matches: 6. CDR1 and CDR2 (germline): MNHEY, SVGAGI. DNA for the CDR3: TGTGCCAGCAGTCCCGGGACAGGTCGCTATGGCTACACCTTC. Amino acids: CASSPGTGRYGYTF.